The 22 T cell receptor beta chains below all came from one sample that was sequenced in a study of cytomegalovirus exposure and HLA in healthy donors. Vbeta (60) and Jbeta (13) primers were used in the PCR. Generated by immunoSEQ multiplex PCR, the TCRdb table keeps only in-frame clones and is missing some. The sample consists of more than 55,000 clones, 83% of them appearing once. The sequenced sample was PBMCs. These receptors were taken from a man aged 25-40 years in good health and CMV-seronegative.

The rearrangement links TRBV29-1 to TRBJ2-5; 10 nucleotides align to TRBD1. CDR1 SQVTM and CDR2 ANQGSEA come from the germline V gene. This CDR3 has 13 residues. The V segment lost 3 bases and the J segment 7 bases; nucleotides outside the gene matches: 5. The CDR3 loop reads CSVDGQGEATQYF. CDR3 sequence (DNA): TGCAGCGTTGACGGACAGGGGGAGGCGACCCAGTACTTC.

This chain uses TRBV10-3 with TRBJ2-6, with D possibly TRBD1 on 5 matching bases. Trimming removed 10 bases from V and 0 bases from J, with 16 bases in between. The CDR3 length is 16 residues. Germline V gives CDR1 ENHRY, CDR2 SYGVKD. CDR3 DNA sequence: TGTGCCACCTGGAAAGGGGCTAGCTCTGGGGCCAACGTCCTGACTTTC. Translation gives CATWKGASSGANVLTF.

Here the CDR3 reads CASSLLGQFYGYTF. In nucleotides, the CDR3 is TGTGCCAGCAGTTTGCTGGGGCAATTCTATGGCTACACCTTC. The chain carries TRBV5-5 and TRBJ1-2; D possibly corresponds to TRBD1 (5 bases). The CDR3 covers 14 residues. V lost 5 bases and J lost 4, with 15 bases in between. CDR1 is SGHKS and CDR2 is YYEKEE in the germline V gene (reference sequence).

This chain joins TRBV10-3 and TRBJ1-5, with D possibly being TRBD1 (5 bases). Germline values: CDR1 ENHRY, CDR2 SYGVKD. The V end was cut by 3 bases, the J end by 6 bases, with 12 bases between. CDR3 length equals 14 residues. CDR3 region: CAISEAQGSQPQHF. The CDR3 DNA is TGTGCCATCAGTGAAGCCCAGGGAAGTCAGCCCCAGCATTTT.

The rearrangement uses TRBV6-1 and TRBJ2-6; D is ambiguous. Trimming removed 6 bases from V and 1 base from J, with 7 bases in between. In germline, CDR1 is MNHNS, CDR2 SASEGT. This CDR3 spans 14 amino acids. In nucleotides, the CDR3 is TGTGCCAGCAGCTCGGTGTCTGGGGCCAACGTCCTGACTTTC. It specifies CASSSVSGANVLTF.

The chain links TRBV13 to TRBJ2-1, with 16 bases identical to TRBD2. The J segment lost 9 bases and the V segment lost 5 bases, leaving 7 bases of the junction unmatched. CDR3 length equals 16 residues. Germline assignment: CDR1 PRHDT and CDR2 FYEKMQ (reference sequence). The DNA of the CDR3 is TGTGCCAGCAGCCTCCGCGGGACTAGCGGGAGGGGTGAGCAGTTCTTC. The encoded protein is CASSLRGTSGRGEQFF.

The J gene is TRBJ2-5, the V gene TRBV27; 13 bases map to TRBD2. The DNA end is a closer match to TRBJ2-7, so the J assignment may be wrong. The germline V gene encodes CDR1 MNHEY and CDR2 SMNVEV (reference sequence). The length of the CDR3 is 14 residues. The DNA of the CDR3 is TGTGCCAGCAGCGGACTAGCGGGAGAGTACGAGCAGTACTTC. Translated, it gives CASSGLAGEYEQYF.

This clone was counted only a few times. The chain employs TRBV6-1 and TRBJ2-7; D not resolved. V was shortened by 6 bases and J by 2 bases, with 11 bases between the two germline ends. This CDR3 has 13 amino acids. Germline V gene data show CDR1 as MNHNS and CDR2 as SASEGT. This CDR3 reads CASRWNRAYEQYF. The CDR3 DNA follows: TGTGCCAGCAGATGGAACAGAGCCTACGAGCAGTACTTC.

This rearrangement joins TRBV7-3 to TRBJ2-2; tentative D call: TRBD2 (5 bases). Germline CDR1 reads SGHTA; CDR2 reads FQGTGA. The CDR3 loop spans 14 amino acids. Trimming cost V 4 bases and J 8 bases, with 14 bases left between them. This CDR3 reads CASSSLRVAGELFF. As DNA, the CDR3 is TGTGCCAGCAGCTCCCTTAGGGTAGCGGGGGAGCTGTTTTTT. Looking up the rest from reference TRBV7-3 and TRBJ2-2 gives the full variable domain: GAGVSQTPSNKVTEKGKYVELRCDPISGHTALYWYRQSLGQGPEFLIYFQGTGAADDSGLPNDRFFAVRPEGSVSTLKIQRTERGDSAVYLCASSSLRVAGELFFGEGSRLTVL.

This clone came up once. This rearrangement joins TRBV27 to TRBJ2-3; D perhaps matches TRBD2 (5 bases). CDR3 length: 15 residues. The germline V gene has CDR1 MNHEY and CDR2 SMNVEV (reference sequence). The V end was cut by 7 bases, the J end by 4 bases, with 18 bases between. CDR3 in amino acids: CASNLGISKADTQYF. The CDR3 bases are TGTGCCAGCAACCTCGGGATCTCAAAGGCAGATACGCAGTATTTT.

The chain uses TRBV7-9 and TRBJ1-2, with 12 bases matching TRBD1. The CDR3 length is 15 residues. Germline CDR1 is SEHNR and CDR2 is FQNEAQ (reference sequence). The CDR3 loop reads CATAGGQGAQYGYTF. CDR3 DNA: TGTGCTACGGCCGGGGGACAGGGGGCCCAATATGGCTACACCTTC.

In DNA, the CDR3 is TGTGCCAGCAGCGTAGGTGCCCAACAGGGATGGCGTGGCTACACCTTC. The encoded protein is CASSVGAQQGWRGYTF. The chain joins TRBV9 to TRBJ1-2, with D tentatively TRBD1 (6 bases). The V gene lost 0 bases and the J gene lost 7 bases, with 19 bases spanning the gap. The CDR3 is 16 residues long. The germline V gene encodes CDR1 SGDLS and CDR2 YYNGEE.

The chain links TRBV19 to TRBJ1-2, with D uncertain. This CDR3 region has 12 residues. Per germline, CDR1 LNHDA and CDR2 SQIVND (reference sequence). The ends were cut back, 7 bases at V and 7 bases at J, with 13 bases in the middle. CDR3 region: CASTDVGGGYTF. The CDR3 bases are TGTGCCAGTACTGACGTTGGAGGTGGCTACACCTTC. Supplemented by reference TRBV19 and TRBJ1-2, the full variable domain reads DGGITQSPKYLFRKEGQNVTLSCEQNLNHDAMYWYRQDPGQGLRLIYYSQIVNDFQKGDIAEGYSVSREKKESFPLTVTSAQKNPTAFYLCASTDVGGGYTFGSGTRLTVV.

This clone was detected a few times. The chain has TRBV25-1 and TRBJ1-2, with D perhaps matching TRBD1 (6 bases). With 6 bases removed from V and 2 bases from J, the gap between germline ends came to 7 bases. This CDR3 has 12 residues. Germline V gene sequence: CDR1 MGHDK, CDR2 SYGVNS. The CDR3 region has the DNA TGTGCCAGCAGGGACAGAAACTATGGCTACACCTTC. Protein: CASRDRNYGYTF.

The V call is TRBV4-1, the J call TRBJ1-4; tentative D call: TRBD1 (5 bases). Trimming stripped 3 bases from V and 2 bases from J, with 25 bases between. This CDR3 has 20 amino acids. Per the germline V gene, CDR1 is MGHRA and CDR2 is YSYEKL. CDR3 residues: CASSHTVGTGVIRTNEKLFF. The CDR3 bases are TGCGCCAGCAGCCATACAGTAGGGACGGGAGTTATTAGGACTAATGAAAAACTGTTTTTT.

The chain joins TRBV7-2 to TRBJ2-7; 9 positions agree with TRBD1. Trimming at V came to 1 base and at J to 7 bases, leaving 8 bases not matched to a gene. This CDR3 has 15 residues. The germline gives CDR1 SGHTA, CDR2 FQGNSA. The CDR3 DNA is TGTGCCAGCAGCTTAGGGGGACAGGGTTTGGGTGAGCAGTACTTC. This encodes CASSLGGQGLGEQYF.

The CDR3 DNA sequence: TGCGCCAGCAGCCGCAAGAGGGGGGACAGGGGAAACGATACGCAGTATTTT. Translated: CASSRKRGDRGNDTQYF. The chain couples TRBV4-3 to TRBJ2-3; 10 bases align to TRBD1. Germline V CDR1 and CDR2: LGHNA, YSLEER. The CDR3 spans 17 residues. The J segment lost 6 bases and the V segment lost 4 bases, leaving 13 bases of the junction unmatched.

This clone was seen only a few times. The chain couples TRBV5-4 to TRBJ1-5; D ambiguous. The CDR3 covers 15 residues. Germline V gives CDR1 SGHNT, CDR2 YYREEE (reference sequence). The V end was cut by 4 bases, the J end by 1 base, with 12 bases between. As DNA, the CDR3 is TGTGCCAGCAGCCCAACTAGGGCCAGCAATCAGCCCCAGCATTTT. Protein: CASSPTRASNQPQHF.

This rearrangement joins TRBV7-2 to TRBJ1-1; tentatively, D is TRBD1 (6 bases). The CDR3 has 14 amino acids. Germline CDR1 and CDR2: SGHTA and FQGNSA. Trimming removed 4 bases from V and 1 base from J, with 10 bases in between. This CDR3 is CASSSGQWNTEAFF. Here the CDR3 DNA reads TGTGCCAGCAGCTCAGGACAGTGGAACACTGAAGCTTTCTTT.

This clone occurred once. The chain recombines TRBV5-4 with TRBJ2-7; 7 bases line up with TRBD1. The V gene's germline CDR1 is SGHNT and CDR2 YYREEE (reference sequence). Trimming at V came to 4 bases and at J to 0 bases, leaving 10 bases not matched to a gene. This CDR3 is built from 16 residues. DNA for the CDR3: TGTGCCAGCAGCAGAGCAGGGGGAGCCCGCTCCTACGAGCAGTACTTC. The encoded protein is CASSRAGGARSYEQYF.

The CDR3 is CASSGGQGRETQYF. The CDR3 nucleotides are TGCGCCAGCAGCGGCGGACAGGGAAGAGAGACCCAGTACTTC. The rearrangement links TRBV5-1 to TRBJ2-5; 8 bases fit TRBD1. Unmatched junction bases numbered 6, after V lost 4 bases and J lost 4 bases. The V gene's germline CDR1 is SGHRS and CDR2 YFSETQ. The CDR3 totals 14 residues.

The chain employs TRBV6-4 and TRBJ1-5; D gene unclear. The CDR3 contains 13 residues. V was clipped by 9 bases and J by 4 bases, with 13 bases between them. CDR1 is MRHNA, CDR2 SNTAGT, per germline. The DNA of the CDR3 is TGTGCCAGTGCGGAGGGCAGTAATCAGCCCCAGCATTTT. Amino acids: CASAEGSNQPQHF.